Listed here are 14 T cell receptor beta chains from one sample, sequenced in a study of response to subunit inactivated influenza vaccine listed by TCRdb under 2018. Libraries were made using RT-PCR. The instrument was an Illumina HiSeq 2500. TCRdb reanalyzed the raw reads on its own, using fastp at Q25 for trimming and MiXCR for clone calling, and kept in-frame beta chains. One record per CDR3 amino acid sequence lists the most common genes and DNA. The sample profile shows 650,000 to 800,000 distinct CDR3 sequences; approximately 15% of them were found once. The top ten hold 5.5% to 7% of the sample. Sequenced here: PBMCs from blood, sampled approximately 15 days before vaccination. Every receptor here comes from a man aged 50 to 60 who received an inactivated influenza vaccine. Donor details come from another sample of the same person, matched by shared clones.

The table lists this clonotype with a few counts. This chain uses TRBV18 with TRBJ2-5; D is uncertain. The germline gives CDR1 KGHSH, CDR2 LQKENI. CDR3 size: 13 residues. V was pared by 0 bases and J by 7 bases, with 9 bases between. The CDR3 spells CASSPPGPGTQYF. CDR3 DNA: TGTGCCAGCTCACCACCAGGGCCCGGGACCCAGTACTTC.

This clonotype was detected only a few times. The CDR3: CASSPGMSYEQYF. The CDR3 nucleotides read TGTGCCAGCAGCCCGGGAATGTCCTACGAGCAGTACTTC. The rearrangement links TRBV25-1 to TRBJ2-7, with D perhaps TRBD2 (5 bases). This CDR3 contains 13 residues. Trimming removed 6 bases from V and 1 base from J, with 10 bases in between. In germline, CDR1 is MGHDK, CDR2 SYGVNS.

This clonotype was seen just once. The V and J genes are TRBV9 and TRBJ1-1; TRBD1 aligns across 7 bases. J was trimmed by 2 bases and V by 2 bases; bases with no gene match: 6. This CDR3 region has 15 residues. CDR1 SGDLS and CDR2 YYNGEE come from the germline V gene. The CDR3 loop reads CASSVSWTGNTEAFF. CDR3 nucleotide sequence: TGTGCCAGCAGCGTTAGTTGGACAGGTAACACTGAAGCTTTCTTT. Full variable domain (remainder filled in from reference TRBV9 and TRBJ1-1): DSGVTQTPKHLITATGQRVTLRCSPRSGDLSVYWYQQSLDQGLQFLIQYYNGEERAKGNILERFSAQQFPDLHSELNLSSLELGDSALYFCASSVSWTGNTEAFFGQGTRLTVV.

The rearrangement uses TRBV7-9 and TRBJ2-1, with TRBD2 as a possible D gene (6 bases). The V end was cut by 6 bases, the J end by 5 bases, with 20 bases between. The length of the CDR3 is 16 residues. The V gene's germline CDR1 is SEHNR and CDR2 FQNEAQ (reference sequence). This CDR3 reads CASSLPGLEINNEQFF. The CDR3 DNA sequence: TGTGCCAGCAGTTTACCGGGACTCGAGATCAACAATGAGCAGTTCTTC.

The CDR3 here is CASSRFASSAGGGNEQFF. For the CDR3, the DNA is TGTGCCAGCAGCCGCTTCGCCTCCTCGGCGGGAGGTGGGAATGAGCAGTTCTTC. This rearrangement joins TRBV3-1 to TRBJ2-1; 8 bases line up with TRBD2. From germline, CDR1 is LGHDT and CDR2 YNNKEL (reference sequence). V was clipped by 4 bases and J by 7 bases; unmatched bases: 18. The CDR3 is 18 residues long.

The rearrangement links TRBV12-3 or TRBV12-4 to TRBJ2-3; TRBD2 is a possible D gene (6 bases). V was clipped by 11 bases and J by 0 bases, with 27 bases between them. The CDR3 consists of 18 residues. The CDR3 DNA follows: TGTGCCTTCTGTTTAGCGCCTGCTAGCGCAACTAGCACAGATACGCAGTATTTT. The encoded protein is CAFCLAPASATSTDTQYF.

The chain has TRBV5-4 and TRBJ2-2, with 11 nucleotides matching TRBD1. V lost 2 bases and J lost 5; bases outside the gene matches: 5. CDR1 SGHNT and CDR2 YYREEE come from the germline V gene (reference sequence). The CDR3 contains 16 residues. The DNA of the CDR3 is TGTGCCAGCAGCTTCTGGACAGGGGGCGGAACCGGGGAGCTGTTTTTT. Its translation is CASSFWTGGGTGELFF.

The J gene is TRBJ2-2, the V gene TRBV7-3; TRBD2 matches at 13 bases. The CDR3 contains 16 residues. V lost 3 bases, J lost 7 bases, and 5 bases stayed unmatched. Germline CDR1 and CDR2: SGHTA and FQGTGA. The CDR3 reads CASSLGTSGIGGELFF. CDR3 sequence (DNA): TGTGCCAGCAGCTTGGGGACTAGCGGGATCGGCGGGGAGCTGTTTTTT.

This sequence joins TRBV7-8 and TRBJ2-1; D not certain. The V and J ends lost 5 bases and 14 bases respectively, with 19 bases between them. The CDR3 consists of 13 residues. CDR1 is SGHVS and CDR2 is FQNEAQ in the germline V gene. This CDR3 is CASSLGPLPSEFF. The CDR3 bases are TGTGCCAGCAGCCTAGGGCCCCTCCCCTCGGAGTTCTTC.

Ten or more counts support this clonotype. The chain combines TRBV11-2 with TRBJ2-7; D possibly matches TRBD1 or TRBD2 (6 bases each). V lost 4 bases and J lost 0, with 22 bases in between. Germline assignment: CDR1 SGHAT and CDR2 FQNNGV. The CDR3 runs to 18 residues. The CDR3 DNA follows: TGTGCCAGCAGCTCCTTCCTTTCAATAGGGGGGAGCTCCTACGAGCAGTACTTC. Translation: CASSSFLSIGGSSYEQYF.

The chain recombines TRBV28 with TRBJ2-7; D possibly corresponds to TRBD1 (5 bases). This CDR3 has 12 residues. Per germline, CDR1 MDHEN and CDR2 SYDVKM. V shed 8 bases and J shed 4 bases, with 12 bases lying between them. This chain's CDR3 is CASRTDTYEQYF. CDR3 nucleotide sequence: TGTGCCAGCCGAACGGACACGTACGAGCAGTACTTC.

This clonotype was counted only a few times. This rearrangement joins TRBV10-3 to TRBJ2-3; D remains ambiguous. The V end was cut by 3 bases, the J end by 3 bases, with 4 bases between. The CDR3 is 12 amino acids. Germline loops: CDR1 ENHRY, CDR2 SYGVKD. CDR3 bases: TGTGCCATCAGTGACCTGACAGATACGCAGTATTTT. Protein: CAISDLTDTQYF.

The V gene is TRBV5-1, the J gene TRBJ2-1, with D maybe TRBD1 (5 bases). Germline-derived CDR1 and CDR2 are SGHRS and YFSETQ. The length of the CDR3 is 14 residues. Trimming left V 1 base short and J 4 bases short, with 9 bases between. The CDR3 region is CASSLRQNYNEQFF. The CDR3 bases are TGCGCCAGCAGCTTGAGACAGAATTACAATGAGCAGTTCTTC. Full variable domain (remainder filled in from reference TRBV5-1 and TRBJ2-1): KAGVTQTPRYLIKTRGQQVTLSCSPISGHRSVSWYQQTPGQGLQFLFEYFSETQRNKGNFPGRFSGRQFSNSRSEMNVSTLELGDSALYLCASSLRQNYNEQFFGPGTRLTVL.

This clonotype came up a few times. A read error may produce the germline difference seen at one junction end. The chain employs TRBV6-1 and TRBJ1-3; no definite D call. CDR3 length: 14 residues. Germline V gives CDR1 MNHNS, CDR2 SASEGT. The CDR3 DNA is TGTGCCAGCAGAAGGCCCACCTCTGGAAACACCATGTATTTT. It encodes CASRRPTSGNTMYF.